Listed below are T cell receptor beta chains from one sample, sequenced in a study of blood T cell repertoires in COVID-19. The table came from immunoSEQ multiplex PCR; TCRdb's copy has only in-frame clones and leaves some out. The table shows roughly 35,000 clones, with 87% occurring only once. The sequencing sample was made of peripheral blood. Receptors originate from a human donor in a cohort sampled during active COVID-19. Each CDR3 is given with its conserved first and last residue. Fields, in order: J gene, V gene, CDR3 protein.

J: TRBJ2-5; V: TRBV24-1; CDR3: CATSDLEGAKGETQYF
J: TRBJ1-2; V: TRBV5-5; CDR3: CASSLWGQDNYGYTF
J: TRBJ2-5; V: TRBV5-1; CDR3: CASSPTLAGGPETQYF
J: TRBJ1-6; V: TRBV14; CDR3: CASSPRTEHSPLHF
J: TRBJ1-1; V: TRBV6-5; CDR3: CASSIRGASTEAFF
J: TRBJ2-5; V: TRBV13; CDR3: CASSRQSQETQYF
J: TRBJ2-2; V: TRBV19; CDR3: CASSTTSNTGELFF
J: TRBJ1-2; V: TRBV27; CDR3: CASSSPSGQGFDGYTF
J: TRBJ2-3; V: TRBV28; CDR3: CASTTSPDTQYF
J: TRBJ1-4; V: TRBV4-3; CDR3: CASSQGRNWGRTNEKLFF
J: TRBJ1-5; V: TRBV28; CDR3: CASSSPGRPNQPQHF
J: TRBJ2-7; V: TRBV4-1; CDR3: CASSPGSGSHYEQYF
J: TRBJ2-3; V: TRBV10-2; CDR3: CASSLPGQGTDTQYF
J: TRBJ2-5; V: TRBV5-8; CDR3: CASSPEAYQETQYF
J: TRBJ1-1; V: TRBV4-1; CDR3: CASSQGYKTGGNTEAFF
J: TRBJ2-5; V: TRBV21-1; CDR3: CARATGLETQYF
J: TRBJ2-7; V: TRBV12-3/TRBV12-4; CDR3: CASSPQGQGVKYF
J: TRBJ1-6; V: TRBV4-3; CDR3: CASSQEPHWTEYNSPLHF
J: TRBJ2-1; V: TRBV25-1; CDR3: CASRGTSPGNEQFF
J: TRBJ1-4; V: TRBV10-3; CDR3: CAISPGQGDAELFF
J: TRBJ1-5; V: TRBV19; CDR3: CASIPQPYSNQPQHF
J: TRBJ1-5; V: TRBV4-3; CDR3: CASSQGGQGNQPQHF
J: TRBJ1-6; V: TRBV2; CDR3: CASSEYGTGGSPLHF
J: TRBJ2-7; V: TRBV3-1/TRBV3-2; CDR3: CASSQDRGLVPRYEQYF
J: TRBJ2-2; V: TRBV7-2; CDR3: CASSKNTAGTSAGELFF
J: TRBJ1-5; V: TRBV18; CDR3: CASSPLQGDDQPQHF
J: TRBJ2-5; V: TRBV9; CDR3: CASSVGGGETQYF
J: TRBJ1-1; V: TRBV21-1; CDR3: CASSTERDTEAEAFF
J: TRBJ1-2; V: TRBV6-4; CDR3: CASRRDTTNYGYTF
J: TRBJ2-2; V: TRBV11-3; CDR3: CASSSGTGNTGELFF
J: TRBJ1-2; V: TRBV29-1; CDR3: CSVRQGDYGYTF
J: TRBJ1-1; V: TRBV7-3; CDR3: CASSLNTGGTEAFF
J: TRBJ2-6; V: TRBV27; CDR3: CASTYLGTGESGANVLTF
J: TRBJ2-5; V: TRBV29-1; CDR3: CSVATGAETQYF
J: TRBJ2-3; V: TRBV5-1; CDR3: CASSQLGQGHPDTQYF
J: TRBJ2-7; V: TRBV5-6; CDR3: CASSHGGGEVNEQYF
J: TRBJ2-2; V: TRBV18; CDR3: CASSPRETGELFF
J: TRBJ2-1; V: TRBV19; CDR3: CASSIDLWGHSSSYNEQFF
J: TRBJ1-6; V: TRBV19; CDR3: CASSSGTGNSPLHF
J: TRBJ1-4; V: TRBV28; CDR3: CASSWGGIRANEKLFF
J: TRBJ1-6; V: TRBV10-3; CDR3: CAISEYEGRQSPLHF
J: TRBJ2-7; V: TRBV6-5; CDR3: CASSPGTGGRDEQYF
J: TRBJ2-7; V: TRBV28; CDR3: CASTRDYSYEQYF
J: TRBJ2-1; V: TRBV5-1; CDR3: CASSFGTGRYEQFF
J: TRBJ2-5; V: TRBV12-5; CDR3: CASGLSQTHRGTETQYF
J: TRBJ2-2; V: TRBV5-1; CDR3: CASSSSGVGGELFF
J: TRBJ2-1; V: TRBV3-1/TRBV3-2; CDR3: CASSTTPGLAGARYNEQFF
J: TRBJ1-6; V: TRBV19; CDR3: CASSIYVANSPLHF
J: TRBJ2-2; V: TRBV5-4; CDR3: CASSLGGPGGRTGELFF
J: TRBJ1-1; V: TRBV27; CDR3: CASSRRQGRNTEAFF
J: TRBJ1-3; V: TRBV5-1; CDR3: CASSLGLRDSALAGNTIYF
J: TRBJ2-3; V: TRBV18; CDR3: CASSPWVPRVTDTQYF